This T cell receptor beta chain emerged from a study of T-cell reconstitution after alpha-beta-depleted transplantation in children. Preparation of the TCRbeta library used unique molecular identifiers. Using its own MiXCR run on the PCR reads, TCRdb lists one record per CDR3 protein. The repertoire holds about half a million distinct CDR3 sequences, with under 15% as singletons. V lost 5 bases, J lost 4 bases, and 19 bases lay in between. CDR1 and CDR2 from the germline V gene are SGHAT and FQDESV (reference sequence). This CDR3 comprises 16 residues. The clonotype originates from a human donor who donated a stem cell graft to a child with combined immunodeficiency. This sample comprised PBMCs from the stem cell graft donor, obtained from the stem cell graft. The chain employs TRBV11-1 and TRBJ2-3; TRBD1 is a possible D gene (6 bases). CDR3 sequence: CASSRGQSQPPDTQYF. CDR3 DNA sequence: TGTGCCAGCAGCAGAGGACAGTCCCAACCTCCAGATACGCAGTATTTT.